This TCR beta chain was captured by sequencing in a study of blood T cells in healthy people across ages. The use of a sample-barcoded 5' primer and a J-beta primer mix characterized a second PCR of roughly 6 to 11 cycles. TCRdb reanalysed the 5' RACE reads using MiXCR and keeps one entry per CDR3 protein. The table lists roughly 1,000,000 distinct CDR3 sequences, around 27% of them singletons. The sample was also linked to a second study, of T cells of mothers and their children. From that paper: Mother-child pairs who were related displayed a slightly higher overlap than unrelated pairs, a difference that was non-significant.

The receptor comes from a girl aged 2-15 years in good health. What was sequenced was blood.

CDR3 in amino acids: CSVGVSGGKTYYSYEQYF. The CDR3 coding sequence is TGCAGCGTGGGGGTGTCAGGGGGTAAAACCTACTACTCCTACGAGCAGTACTTC. V is TRBV29-1 and J is TRBJ2-7; TRBD1 matches 7 bases. Germline V gives CDR1 SQVTM, CDR2 ANQGSEA. Trimming removed 6 bases from V and 0 bases from J; junction bases left unmatched: 20. This CDR3 is 18 amino acids long.